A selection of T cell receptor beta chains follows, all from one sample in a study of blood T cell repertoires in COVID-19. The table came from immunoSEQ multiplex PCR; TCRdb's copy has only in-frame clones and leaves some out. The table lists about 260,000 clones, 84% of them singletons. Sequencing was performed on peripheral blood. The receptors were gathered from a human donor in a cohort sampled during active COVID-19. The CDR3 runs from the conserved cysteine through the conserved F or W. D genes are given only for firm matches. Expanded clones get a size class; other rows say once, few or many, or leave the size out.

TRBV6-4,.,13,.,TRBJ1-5,CASSVETGQPQHF,TGTGCCAGCAGCGTCGAGACGGGACAGCCCCAGCATTTT
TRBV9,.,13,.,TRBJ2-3,CASSASTGYTQYF,TGTGCCAGCAGCGCGTCGACTGGTTATACGCAGTATTTT
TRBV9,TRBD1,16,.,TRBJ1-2,CASSVAPGTGDYGYTF,TGTGCCAGCAGCGTAGCCCCTGGGACAGGAGACTATGGCTACACCTTC
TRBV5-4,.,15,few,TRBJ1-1,CASSLAAGLNTEAFF,TGTGCCAGCAGCTTGGCCGCAGGGTTAAACACTGAAGCTTTCTTT
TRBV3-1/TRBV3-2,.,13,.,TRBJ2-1,CASSQSQGNEQFF,TGTGCCAGCAGCCAGAGCCAGGGGAATGAGCAGTTCTTC
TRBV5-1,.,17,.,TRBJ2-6,CASSPGHSSYGANVLTF,TGCGCCAGCAGCCCGGGACATAGCTCTTATGGGGCCAACGTCCTGACTTTC
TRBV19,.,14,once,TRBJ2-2,CASSRLDSIGELFF,TGTGCCAGTAGCAGACTAGATTCGATTGGGGAGCTGTTTTTT
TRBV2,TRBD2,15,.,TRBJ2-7,CASSESGAKGNEQYF,TGTGCCAGCAGTGAAAGCGGGGCCAAAGGTAACGAGCAGTACTTC
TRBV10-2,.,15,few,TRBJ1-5,CASSEWAGSNQPQHF,TGCGCCAGCAGTGAGTGGGCAGGGTCCAATCAGCCCCAGCATTTT
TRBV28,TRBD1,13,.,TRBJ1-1,CASSRTGVTEAFF,TGTGCCAGCAGTCGTACAGGGGTCACTGAAGCTTTCTTT
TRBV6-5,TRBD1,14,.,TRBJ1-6,CASSHRQGPSPLHF,TGTGCCAGCAGTCACCGACAGGGCCCATCACCCCTCCACTTT
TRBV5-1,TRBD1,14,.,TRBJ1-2,CASSPGQGMSGYTF,TGCGCCAGCAGCCCGGGACAGGGGATGAGTGGCTACACCTTC
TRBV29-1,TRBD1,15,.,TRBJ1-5,CSVAGPGQGAQPQHF,TGCAGCGTTGCCGGTCCGGGACAGGGGGCTCAGCCCCAGCATTTT
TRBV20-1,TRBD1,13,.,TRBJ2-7,CSASGGQAREQYF,TGCAGTGCTAGTGGAGGACAGGCCCGCGAGCAGTACTTC
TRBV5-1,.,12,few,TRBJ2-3,CASSFTGDTQYF,TGCGCCAGCAGCTTCACAGGAGATACGCAGTATTTT
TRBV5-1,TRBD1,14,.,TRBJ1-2,CASRLEGQGNGYTF,TGCGCCAGCAGGTTGGAGGGACAGGGTAATGGCTACACCTTC
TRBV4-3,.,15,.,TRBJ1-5,CASSQQMLGNQPQHF,TGCGCCAGCAGCCAACAAATGCTAGGCAATCAGCCCCAGCATTTT
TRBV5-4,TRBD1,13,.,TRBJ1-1,CASSGTVNTEAFF,TGTGCCAGCAGCGGGACAGTGAACACTGAAGCTTTCTTT
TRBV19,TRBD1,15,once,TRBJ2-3,CASNKGQGAGDTQYF,TGTGCCAGTAATAAGGGACAGGGGGCGGGAGATACGCAGTATTTT
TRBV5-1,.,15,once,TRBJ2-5,CASSLDGHSQETQYF,TGCGCCAGCAGCCTGGATGGACATTCGCAAGAGACCCAGTACTTC
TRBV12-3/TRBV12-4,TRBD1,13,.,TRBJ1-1,CASSGQGKVEAFF,TGTGCCAGCAGTGGACAGGGGAAAGTCGAAGCTTTCTTT
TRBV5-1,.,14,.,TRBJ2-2,CASSLASGTGELFF,TGCGCCAGCAGCTTGGCGTCAGGGACCGGGGAGCTGTTTTTT
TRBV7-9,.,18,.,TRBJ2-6,CASSYFDRSDSGANVLTF,TGTGCCAGCAGTTATTTCGACAGGTCGGACTCTGGGGCCAACGTCCTGACTTTC
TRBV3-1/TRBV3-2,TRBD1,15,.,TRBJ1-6,CASSPRDRYNSPLHF,TGTGCCAGCAGCCCACGGGACAGGTATAATTCACCCCTCCACTTT
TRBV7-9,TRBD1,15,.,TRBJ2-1,CASNPGGQGLDEQFF,TGTGCCAGCAACCCAGGGGGACAGGGCTTGGATGAGCAGTTCTTC
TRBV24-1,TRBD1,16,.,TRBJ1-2,CATSDPRQGIGYGYTF,TGTGCCACCAGTGATCCCCGACAGGGGATTGGCTATGGCTACACCTTC
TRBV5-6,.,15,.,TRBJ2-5,CASSFRVTPGETQYF,TGTGCCAGCAGCTTCCGGGTGACACCAGGGGAGACCCAGTACTTC
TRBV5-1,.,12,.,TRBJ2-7,CASSLPGPEQYF,TGCGCCAGCAGCTTACCAGGGCCCGAGCAGTACTTC
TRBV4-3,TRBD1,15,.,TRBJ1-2,CASSDEWAGGDGYTF,TGCGCCAGCAGCGACGAATGGGCAGGGGGCGATGGCTACACCTTC
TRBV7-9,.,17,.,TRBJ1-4,CASSLARREGTNEKLFF,TGTGCCAGCAGCTTAGCGCGCAGGGAGGGGACTAATGAAAAACTGTTTTTT
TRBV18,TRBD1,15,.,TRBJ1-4,CASSPRDRAEEKLFF,TGTGCCAGCTCACCAAGGGACAGGGCGGAGGAAAAACTGTTTTTT
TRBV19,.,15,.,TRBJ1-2,CASSFVAAANYGYTF,TGTGCCAGTAGTTTTGTGGCGGCAGCTAACTATGGCTACACCTTC
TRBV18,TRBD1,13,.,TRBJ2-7,CASSPDRSYEQYF,TGTGCCAGCTCACCGGACAGGTCCTACGAGCAGTACTTC
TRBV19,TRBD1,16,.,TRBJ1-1,CASRPDRVDMNTEAFF,TGTGCCAGTAGACCAGACAGGGTTGACATGAACACTGAAGCTTTCTTT
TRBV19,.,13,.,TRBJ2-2,CASSLSGAGELFF,TGTGCCAGTAGTTTGTCGGGAGCCGGGGAGCTGTTTTTT
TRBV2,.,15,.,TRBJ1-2,CASSVAEKAPYGYTF,TGTGCCAGCAGTGTGGCGGAGAAAGCTCCATATGGCTACACCTTC
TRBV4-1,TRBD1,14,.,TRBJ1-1,CASSLLVQGAEAFF,TGCGCCAGCAGCCTCCTGGTGCAGGGGGCTGAAGCTTTCTTT
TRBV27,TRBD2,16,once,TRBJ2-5,CASRQTSGLFGETQYF,TGTGCCAGCAGACAGACTAGCGGGCTCTTTGGGGAGACCCAGTACTTC
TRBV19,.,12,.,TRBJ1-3,CASRRTGNTIYF,TGTGCCAGTAGGAGGACAGGAAACACCATATATTTT
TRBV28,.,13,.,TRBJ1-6,CASSRLQGTRLHF,TGTGCCAGCAGTCGCCTCCAGGGAACACGCCTCCACTTT
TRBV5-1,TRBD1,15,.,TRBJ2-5,CASSESTGGKETQYF,TGCGCCAGCAGCGAGTCCACAGGGGGCAAAGAGACCCAGTACTTC
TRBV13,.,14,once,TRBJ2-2,CASVLGLNTGELFF,TGTGCCAGCGTACTGGGACTTAACACCGGGGAGCTGTTTTTT
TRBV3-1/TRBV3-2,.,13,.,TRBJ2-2,CASSQIQGGELFF,TGTGCCAGCAGTCAAATACAGGGCGGGGAGCTGTTTTTT
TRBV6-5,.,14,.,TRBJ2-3,CASRAATSTDTQYF,TGTGCCAGCAGAGCGGCCACCAGCACAGATACGCAGTATTTT
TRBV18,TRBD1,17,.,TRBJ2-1,CASSPPKGASPYNEQFF,TGTGCCAGCTCACCACCTAAGGGGGCGAGCCCCTACAATGAGCAGTTCTTC
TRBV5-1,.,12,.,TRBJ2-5,CASSLRGETQYF,TGCGCCAGCAGCTTGAGGGGAGAGACCCAGTACTTC
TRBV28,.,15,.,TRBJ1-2,CASSLSPSQAGGYTF,TGTGCCAGCAGTTTGTCCCCCTCCCAGGCAGGGGGCTACACCTTC
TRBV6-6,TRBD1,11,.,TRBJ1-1,CASRTGVEAFF,TGTGCCAGCAGGACAGGGGTTGAAGCTTTCTTT
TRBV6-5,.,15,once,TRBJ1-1,CASRKTGQLNTEAFF,TGTGCCAGCAGGAAGACGGGACAACTGAACACTGAAGCTTTCTTT
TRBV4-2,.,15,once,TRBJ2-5,CASSQEIGVRETQYF,TGTGCCAGCAGCCAAGAGATCGGGGTTCGAGAGACCCAGTACTTC
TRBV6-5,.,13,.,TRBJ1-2,CASRADRAYGYTF,TGTGCCAGCAGGGCGGACAGAGCCTATGGCTACACCTTC
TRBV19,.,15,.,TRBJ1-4,CASSIDGGKSEKLFF,TGTGCCAGTAGTATAGATGGGGGGAAGTCGGAAAAACTGTTTTTT
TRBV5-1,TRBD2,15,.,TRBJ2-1,CASSPAGGPRNEQFF,TGCGCCAGCAGCCCGGCGGGGGGGCCAAGAAATGAGCAGTTCTTC